The rows below give T cell receptor beta chains drawn from one sample of a study of beta chain features in type 1 diabetes. The method was immunoSEQ multiplex PCR; TCRdb's version includes in-frame clones alone and lacks a portion of them. The sample includes about 14,000 clones, more than 55% of them seen just once. The specimen sequenced was stem cell memory CD4+ T cells from blood. These receptors all come from a woman between 18 and 30 years old with type 1 diabetes. Both conserved end residues are part of each CDR3. D genes are given only for firm matches. Only part of the rows carry a size: once, few, many, or a class if the clone is expanded.

v_call	d_call	clone_size	j_call	cdr3_length	cdr3_aa	cdr3_nt
TRBV5-6	.	.	TRBJ2-1	16	CASSLLGAGEYNEQFF	TGTGCCAGCAGCTTATTGGGGGCCGGGGAGTACAATGAGCAGTTCTTC
TRBV28	TRBD2	.	TRBJ2-3	16	CASSSEAGVGTDTQYF	TGTGCCAGCAGTAGTGAAGCGGGAGTGGGGACAGATACGCAGTATTTT
TRBV11-2	TRBD1	.	TRBJ1-2	16	CASRPWGTGGSYGYTF	TGTGCCAGCAGGCCATGGGGGACAGGGGGCAGCTATGGCTACACCTTC
TRBV19	TRBD1	once	TRBJ1-2	15	CASSITGQLNYGYTF	TGTGCCAGTAGTATCACGGGACAGCTAAACTATGGCTACACCTTC
TRBV9	.	once	TRBJ2-7	14	CASRIPGGHYEQYF	TGTGCCAGCAGGATCCCAGGAGGCCACTACGAGCAGTACTTC
TRBV18	TRBD1	.	TRBJ1-5	16	CASSPGQGSSGQPQHF	TGTGCCAGCTCACCGGGACAGGGAAGTTCTGGTCAGCCCCAGCATTTT
TRBV7-2	TRBD2	.	TRBJ2-1	12	CASSRTSVEQFF	TGTGCCAGCAGTCGAACTAGCGTTGAGCAGTTCTTC
TRBV29-1	TRBD1	.	TRBJ1-5	12	CSVGQGAQPQHF	TGCAGCGTCGGACAGGGGGCTCAGCCCCAGCATTTT
TRBV28	TRBD1	.	TRBJ2-2	16	CASSLFGQGATGELFF	TGTGCCAGCAGTTTATTTGGACAGGGGGCGACCGGGGAGCTGTTTTTT
TRBV7-9	TRBD1	few	TRBJ2-7	12	CASSLTGGEQYF	TGTGCCAGCAGCCTGACAGGGGGCGAGCAGTACTTC
TRBV5-1	.	.	TRBJ1-2	14	CASSLEAANYGYTF	TGCGCCAGCAGCTTGGAGGCGGCTAACTATGGCTACACCTTC
TRBV7-9	.	.	TRBJ2-7	11	CASSEIYEQYF	TGTGCCAGCAGCGAGATCTACGAGCAGTACTTC
TRBV15	TRBD1	.	TRBJ2-7	17	CATSTETRTGIVYEQYF	TGTGCCACCAGCACCGAGACCCGGACAGGGATAGTCTACGAGCAGTACTTC
TRBV18	TRBD1	.	TRBJ2-7	13	CASSRQGAYEQYF	TGTGCCAGCTCACGGCAGGGGGCCTACGAGCAGTACTTC
TRBV7-9	.	.	TRBJ2-1	16	CASTQGVGRAYNEQFF	TGTGCCAGCACCCAAGGGGTTGGCAGGGCTTACAATGAGCAGTTCTTC
TRBV4-3	TRBD1	.	TRBJ2-7	15	CASSQGVTGNYEQYF	TGCGCCAGCAGCCAAGGGGTGACAGGGAACTACGAGCAGTACTTC
TRBV7-2	.	.	TRBJ2-7	15	CASSLVIAGSYEQYF	TGTGCCAGCAGCTTAGTTATCGCAGGGTCCTACGAGCAGTACTTC
TRBV11-2	TRBD1	.	TRBJ1-5	14	CASSLGQGSQPQHF	TGTGCCAGCAGCCTTGGACAGGGGAGCCAGCCCCAGCATTTT
TRBV9	.	once	TRBJ1-1	19	CASSVGGTPGWGLNTEAFF	TGTGCCAGCAGCGTAGGAGGAACTCCAGGGTGGGGATTGAACACTGAAGCTTTCTTT
TRBV18	TRBD1	few	TRBJ2-7	14	CASSPGQVPGEQYF	TGTGCCAGCTCCCCGGGACAGGTCCCTGGGGAGCAGTACTTC
TRBV19	TRBD1	.	TRBJ2-5	14	CASSPWTGEETQYF	TGTGCCAGTAGTCCCTGGACAGGGGAAGAGACCCAGTACTTC
TRBV19	.	.	TRBJ1-5	15	CASKGVYGANQPQHF	TGTGCCAGTAAAGGGGTTTATGGAGCCAATCAGCCCCAGCATTTT
TRBV9	TRBD2	.	TRBJ2-5	15	CASSPRGDPQETQYF	TGTGCCAGCAGCCCCCGGGGGGATCCCCAAGAGACCCAGTACTTC
TRBV18	.	.	TRBJ2-7	12	CASSPGAYEQYF	TGTGCCAGCTCCCCGGGGGCCTACGAGCAGTACTTC
TRBV29-1	.	.	TRBJ2-1	12	CSVDGLGDEQFF	TGCAGCGTTGATGGGTTAGGGGATGAGCAGTTCTTC
TRBV9	TRBD2	.	TRBJ2-3	17	CASSAGLAGGLSDTQYF	TGTGCCAGCAGCGCGGGACTAGCGGGGGGCCTTTCAGATACGCAGTATTTT
TRBV18	TRBD2	few	TRBJ2-1	16	CASSPSGGGISNEQFF	TGTGCCAGCTCACCATCAGGCGGGGGGATCTCTAATGAGCAGTTCTTC
TRBV29-1	TRBD1	few	TRBJ2-7	12	CSSRQGEDEQYF	TGCAGCTCTAGACAGGGGGAAGACGAGCAGTACTTC
TRBV10-1	.	.	TRBJ2-1	14	CASSGGGTYNEQFF	TGCGCCAGCAGTGGCGGGGGCACCTACAATGAGCAGTTCTTC
TRBV30	.	.	TRBJ2-7	12	CAWVRETYEQYF	TGTGCCTGGGTGAGGGAGACCTACGAGCAGTACTTC
TRBV4-2	TRBD2	.	TRBJ2-4	19	CASSRAGLAGGGAVDIQYF	TGTGCCAGCAGCCGAGCGGGACTAGCGGGAGGGGGGGCCGTGGACATTCAGTACTTC
TRBV4-3	.	.	TRBJ2-1	14	CASSPSGLYNEQFF	TGCGCCAGCAGCCCGAGCGGGCTTTACAATGAGCAGTTCTTC
TRBV18	TRBD1	.	TRBJ2-7	14	CASSQGAGGNEQYF	TGTGCCAGCTCACAAGGGGCAGGGGGTAACGAGCAGTACTTC
TRBV25-1	TRBD2	.	TRBJ2-2	16	CASSEPTSGITGELFF	TGTGCCAGCAGTGAGCCGACTAGCGGGATAACCGGGGAGCTGTTTTTT